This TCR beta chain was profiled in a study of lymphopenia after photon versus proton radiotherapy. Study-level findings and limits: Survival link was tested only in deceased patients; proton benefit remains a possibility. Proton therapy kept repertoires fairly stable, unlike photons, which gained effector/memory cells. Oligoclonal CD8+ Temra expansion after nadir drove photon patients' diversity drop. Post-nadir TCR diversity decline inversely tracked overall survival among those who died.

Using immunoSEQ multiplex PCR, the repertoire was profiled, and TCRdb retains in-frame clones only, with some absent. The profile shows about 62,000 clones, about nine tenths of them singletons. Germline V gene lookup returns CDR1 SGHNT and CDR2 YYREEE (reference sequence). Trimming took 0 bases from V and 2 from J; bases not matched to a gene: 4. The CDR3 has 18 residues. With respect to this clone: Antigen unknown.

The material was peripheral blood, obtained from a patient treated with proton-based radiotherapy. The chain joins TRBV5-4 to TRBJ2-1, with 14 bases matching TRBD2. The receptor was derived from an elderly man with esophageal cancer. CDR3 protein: CASSLGLAGGRPYNEQFF. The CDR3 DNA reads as TGTGCCAGCAGCTTGGGACTAGCGGGGGGGCGGCCCTACAATGAGCAGTTCTTC.